The 17 T cell receptor beta chains given below trace back to one sample, sequenced in a study of cytomegalovirus exposure and HLA in healthy donors listed by TCRdb under 2017. The library was made by the immunoSEQ multiplex PCR assay. A mixture of 60 forward primers for TCR Vbeta segments and 13 reverse primers for TCR Jbeta segments was used in the multiplex PCR. Drawn from immuneACCESS, this table holds only the in-frame rearrangements with V and J called that TCRdb kept. Clones are partly lost; checked studies trace under half to an unresolved V gene and leave the rest unexplained. The sample data list roughly 78,000 clones, and 65% to 70% of these were observed just once. The ten largest make up roughly 20% of the sample. The sequenced material came from PBMCs. The receptors here all came from a middle-aged man in good health and CMV-seropositive.

The J gene is TRBJ2-3, the V gene TRBV5-1; possibly TRBD2 for D (7 bases). Between the trimmed V and J ends, which lost 3 bases and 3 bases, there was a span of 14 bases. The CDR3 is 15 amino acids. CDR1 and CDR2 from the germline V gene are SGHRS and YFSETQ. The CDR3 DNA sequence: TGCGCCAGCAGCTGGAGGACAGCGGGAACAGATACGCAGTATTTT. Protein: CASSWRTAGTDTQYF.

V gene TRBV29-1 combines with J gene TRBJ1-2, with D possibly matching TRBD1 (6 bases). Germline lookup yields CDR1 SQVTM and CDR2 ANQGSEA. The CDR3 covers 13 residues. V dropped 5 bases and J dropped 1 base, with 11 bases sitting between them. The CDR3 spells CSVLGGHNYGYTF. The CDR3 DNA sequence: TGCAGCGTTTTGGGGGGGCATAACTATGGCTACACCTTC.

This chain joins TRBV5-1 and TRBJ2-3; tentatively, D is TRBD2 (7 bases). This CDR3 is 16 amino acids long. The germline gives CDR1 SGHRS, CDR2 YFSETQ. V was pared by 4 bases and J by 6 bases, with 21 bases between. CDR3 sequence: CASSPAGAGYVDTQYF. CDR3 coding DNA: TGCGCCAGCAGCCCCGCGGGGGCCGGGTATGTGGATACGCAGTATTTT.

This clone was recorded only once. The rearrangement links TRBV5-4 to TRBJ2-1; TRBD2 matches at 7 bases. J gave up 9 bases and V 5 bases, and 8 bases lay outside the gene matches. This CDR3 is built from 13 residues. CDR1 is SGHNT and CDR2 is YYREEE in the germline V gene (reference sequence). The CDR3 loop is CASSGEGKIEQFF. CDR3 DNA sequence: TGTGCCAGCAGTGGGGAGGGTAAGATTGAGCAGTTCTTC.

CDR3 DNA: TGTGCCAGCAGCCTACCGACAGCCTACGAGCAGTACTTC. Residues: CASSLPTAYEQYF. The chain links TRBV5-5 to TRBJ2-7, with a weak D call TRBD1 (5 bases). Looked up from germline, CDR1 is SGHKS and CDR2 is YYEKEE (reference sequence). V lost 4 bases, J lost 2 bases, and 10 bases lay in between. This CDR3 has 13 amino acids.

The V call is TRBV10-2, the J call TRBJ2-5; D is perhaps TRBD2 (6 bases). Germline V gene sequence: CDR1 WSHSY, CDR2 SAAADI. The CDR3 runs to 15 residues. V was trimmed by 1 base and J by 5 bases, leaving 14 bases between them. CDR3 bases: TGCGCCAGCAGTGAGTGGCGGGGTCCGGGGGAGACCCAGTACTTC. Its protein product is CASSEWRGPGETQYF.

The V call is TRBV6-6, the J call TRBJ1-1; TRBD1 agrees at 7 bases. The germline gives CDR1 MNHNY, CDR2 SVGAGI (reference sequence). Trimming at V came to 5 bases and at J to 5 bases, leaving 14 bases not matched to a gene. This CDR3 region has 16 residues. Here the CDR3 DNA reads TGTGCCAGCAGTCCTGGGTTAGGGGGCTGGGTTACTGAAGCTTTCTTT. It yields the protein CASSPGLGGWVTEAFF.

In its sample, this clone was seen many times. The chain is built from TRBV19 and TRBJ2-3; 9 positions agree with TRBD2. Germline loops: CDR1 LNHDA, CDR2 SQIVND (reference sequence). The CDR3 covers 14 residues. Trimming at V came to 7 bases and at J to 7 bases, leaving 9 bases not matched to a gene. In DNA form, the CDR3 reads TGTGCCAGTAAGGCGGGGGGGCCAGTAAATACGCAGTATTTT. Its protein is CASKAGGPVNTQYF.

The J gene is TRBJ2-4, the V gene TRBV7-8; possible D gene TRBD2, 6 bases. Trimming left V 1 base short and J 0 bases short, with 13 bases between. CDR1 and CDR2 from the germline V gene are SGHVS and FQNEAQ. This CDR3 region has 17 residues. CDR3 protein: CASSLVGRGIAKNIQYF. The CDR3 nucleotides read TGTGCCAGCAGCTTAGTAGGGCGGGGTATAGCCAAAAACATTCAGTACTTC.

The rearrangement uses TRBV5-4 and TRBJ1-2; 9 bases fit TRBD1. Germline V gives CDR1 SGHNT, CDR2 YYREEE (reference sequence). The CDR3 has 13 residues. With 2 bases clipped from V and 6 bases from J, the junction kept 2 bases outside the gene matches. The CDR3 region is CASSLQGADGYTF. In DNA form, the CDR3 reads TGTGCCAGCAGCTTACAGGGGGCGGATGGCTACACCTTC.

The chain employs TRBV2 and TRBJ2-2; TRBD2 matches at 13 bases. This CDR3 comprises 18 residues. V lost 6 bases to trimming and J lost 1 base; unmatched junction nucleotides: 8. Germline loops: CDR1 SNHLY, CDR2 FYNNEI. For the CDR3, the DNA is TGTGCCAGCAGCGCTACTAGCGGGGGGGCCAGGAACACCGGGGAGCTGTTTTTT. Translating it yields CASSATSGGARNTGELFF.

This clone was detected a few times. The chain couples TRBV2 to TRBJ1-5, with D possibly TRBD1 on 5 matching bases. In germline, CDR1 is SNHLY, CDR2 FYNNEI. The CDR3 covers 14 residues. The ends were cut back, 4 bases at V and 4 bases at J, with 11 bases in the middle. The CDR3 region is CASSVFRANQPQHF. The CDR3 DNA reads as TGTGCCAGCAGTGTCTTCAGGGCGAATCAGCCCCAGCATTTT.

This rearrangement joins TRBV28 to TRBJ2-1; TRBD1 is a possible D gene (5 bases). CDR3 length: 16 residues. V was clipped by 4 bases and J by 4 bases, with 17 bases between them. Germline loops: CDR1 MDHEN, CDR2 SYDVKM. The CDR3 nucleotides are TGTGCCAGCAGTTCCGCGGTCAGGACACCGTACAATGAGCAGTTCTTC. Translated, it gives CASSSAVRTPYNEQFF.

The chain joins TRBV6-1 to TRBJ1-5, with D possibly TRBD1 on 6 matching bases. Germline CDR1 reads MNHNS; CDR2 reads SASEGT. CDR3 size: 11 residues. V was clipped by 7 bases and J by 11 bases, with 12 bases between them. The CDR3 region has the DNA TGTGCCAGCATACTCCGGGACACCCAGCATTTT. Translation: CASILRDTQHF.

This clone was detected once. The chain recombines TRBV7-2 with TRBJ2-5; 16 nucleotides agree with TRBD2. V shed 6 bases, J shed 2 bases, and the junction held 9 bases outside the gene matches. Germline V gene sequence: CDR1 SGHTA, CDR2 FQGNSA. This CDR3 is built from 18 residues. The CDR3, as DNA: TGTGCCAGCAGGCCGGGACTAGCGGGGGGGCCGTTACAAGAGACCCAGTACTTC. Its translation is CASRPGLAGGPLQETQYF.

The chain recombines TRBV2 with TRBJ2-2; D might be TRBD1 (5 bases). The CDR3 spans 16 residues. Germline CDR1 SNHLY, CDR2 FYNNEI. V gave up 1 base and J gave up 5 bases, with 14 bases separating them. CDR3 in DNA: TGTGCCAGCAGTGAAGGGGGAAGGGGTATAACCGGGGAGCTGTTTTTT. It yields the protein CASSEGGRGITGELFF.

The chain recombines TRBV6-1 with TRBJ2-2; tentative D call: TRBD2 (5 bases). Germline V CDR1 and CDR2: MNHNS, SASEGT. This CDR3 is built from 16 residues. The ends were cut back, 4 bases at V and 0 bases at J, with 12 bases in the middle. The CDR3 region is CASSVLFSANTGELFF. The CDR3 DNA is TGTGCCAGCAGTGTCCTGTTTAGCGCGAACACCGGGGAGCTGTTTTTT.